The entry below describes one T cell receptor (beta chain). Its specificity is unknown. This entry is derived from a study of T cells and Merkel cell carcinoma outcomes. Points from the study as a whole: In Merkel cell carcinoma, repertoire and T-cell density reportedly predicted outcomes.

Sequenced by immunoSEQ multiplex PCR; TCRdb stores in-frame clones only, minus some. Altogether about 3,000 clones are present, roughly 85% being singletons, with the ten largest covering approximately 15%. The length of the CDR3 is 15 residues. J lost 10 bases, V lost 4 bases, and 6 bases had no gene match. The germline V gene encodes CDR1 LNHNV and CDR2 YYDKDF (reference sequence). The chain recombines TRBV15 with TRBJ1-6, with 11 bases matching TRBD1. The sample taken for sequencing was tumor tissue from Merkel cell carcinoma. This sequence was found in a human donor with Merkel cell carcinoma. The CDR3 reads CATSKTRTGGSPLHF. The CDR3 DNA follows: TGTGCCACCAGCAAAACCCGGACAGGGGGCTCACCCCTCCACTTT.